This record looks at one T cell receptor (beta chain) sequence and its context. Its cognate antigen is unknown. Vbeta (60) and Jbeta (13) primers were used in the PCR. Assay: immunoSEQ multiplex PCR; the TCRdb copy retains only in-frame clones and omits some. The table records 130,000 or so clones, about 9.1% of them present only once. This specimen belongs to a study of cytomegalovirus exposure and HLA in healthy donors. Overall study results and limits: Roughly uniform depth of sequencing across donors was assumed in presence/absence analyses.

This clonotype originated in a woman in her thirties or forties in good health and CMV-seropositive. Material for sequencing was PBMCs.

CDR3 DNA: TGTGCCAGCAGTGATTTATCGGCGGGGTCTATTCAGTACTTC. This encodes CASSDLSAGSIQYF. This chain uses TRBV2 with TRBJ2-4, with TRBD2 as a possible D gene (6 bases). There are 14 residues in the CDR3. The germline V and J ends were trimmed by 3 bases and 10 bases, with 16 bases remaining between them. Germline loops: CDR1 SNHLY, CDR2 FYNNEI. Full variable domain (rest looked up from reference TRBV2 and TRBJ2-4): EPEVTQTPSHQVTQMGQEVILRCVPISNHLYFYWYRQILGQKVEFLVSFYNNEISEKSEIFDDQFSVERPDGSNFTLKIRSTKLEDSAMYFCASSDLSAGSIQYFGAGTRLSVL.